This TCR beta chain derives from a study of immune evolution from preneoplasia to lung adenocarcinoma. In the study overall: HLA loss of heterozygosity: about 7% AIS, around 16% MIA, around 33% ADC, none AAH.

V lost 6 bases, J lost 5 bases, and 9 bases stayed unmatched. The CDR3 loop spans 15 amino acids. CDR1 is LNHDA, CDR2 SQIVND, per germline (reference sequence). TCRdb's copy holds only in-frame clones and misses some; the assay was immunoSEQ multiplex PCR. Of about 6,400 clones listed, about 75% are singletons. Patients had resection in Japan or China between about 2013 and 2018. The sample was FFPE minimally invasive lung adenocarcinoma tissue. The V call is TRBV19, the J call TRBJ1-1; 10 nucleotides match TRBD1. This clonotype was obtained from a person aged 55-85 years with lung adenocarcinoma. CDR3 DNA sequence: TGTGCCAGTAGCCCCGGACAGGGGGTAGGAACTGAAGCTTTCTTT. Amino acid sequence: CASSPGQGVGTEAFF.